This T cell receptor beta chain was sequenced in a study of blood T cell repertoires in COVID-19. Method: immunoSEQ multiplex PCR; TCRdb's copy keeps in-frame clones and lacks some. The sample holds 50,000 or so clones, around 90% seen once. Trimming shortened V by 0 bases and J by 2 bases, and 16 bases separated the two germline ends. Germline CDR1 reads KGHDR; CDR2 reads SFDVKD. The CDR3 has 18 residues. Sequencing was done on a sample of peripheral blood. The chain uses TRBV24-1 and TRBJ2-4; D is possibly TRBD2 (6 bases). This TCR came from a human donor with active COVID-19. The donor label of this sample is uncertain. CDR3: CATSDLAGRGWSKNIQYF. The CDR3 DNA reads as TGTGCCACCAGTGATTTGGCGGGACGGGGGTGGTCCAAAAACATTCAGTACTTC.